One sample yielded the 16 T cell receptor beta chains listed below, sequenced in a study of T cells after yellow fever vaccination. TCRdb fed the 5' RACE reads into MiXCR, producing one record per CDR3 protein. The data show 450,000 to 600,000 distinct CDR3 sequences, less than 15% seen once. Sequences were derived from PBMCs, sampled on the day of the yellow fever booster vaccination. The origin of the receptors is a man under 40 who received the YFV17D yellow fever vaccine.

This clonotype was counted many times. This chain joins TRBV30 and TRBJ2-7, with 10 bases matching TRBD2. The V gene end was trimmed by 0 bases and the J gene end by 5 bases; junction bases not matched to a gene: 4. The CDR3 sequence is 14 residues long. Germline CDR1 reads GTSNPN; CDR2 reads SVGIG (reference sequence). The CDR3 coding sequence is TGTGCCTGGAGTGTAGGGCTAGCGGGAGACGAGCAGTACTTC. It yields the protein CAWSVGLAGDEQYF.

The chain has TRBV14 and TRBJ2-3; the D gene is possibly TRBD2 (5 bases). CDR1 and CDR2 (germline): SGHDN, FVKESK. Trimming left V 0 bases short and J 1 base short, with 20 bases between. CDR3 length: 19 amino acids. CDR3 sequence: CASSQDLPSPRRGTDTQYF. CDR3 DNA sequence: TGTGCCAGCAGCCAAGACCTGCCATCTCCGAGGCGGGGCACAGATACGCAGTATTTT.

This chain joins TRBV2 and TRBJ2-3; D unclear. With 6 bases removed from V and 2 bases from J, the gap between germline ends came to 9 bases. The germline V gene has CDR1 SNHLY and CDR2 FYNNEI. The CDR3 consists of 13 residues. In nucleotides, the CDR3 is TGTGCCAGCAGGGGCAAGTCCACAGATACGCAGTATTTT. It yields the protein CASRGKSTDTQYF.

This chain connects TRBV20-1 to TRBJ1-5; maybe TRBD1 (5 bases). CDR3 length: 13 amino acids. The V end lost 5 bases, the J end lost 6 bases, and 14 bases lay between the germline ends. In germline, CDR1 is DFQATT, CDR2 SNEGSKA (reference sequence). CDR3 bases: TGCAGTGCTGTGGGGGTCGGTCGTCAGCCCCAGCATTTT. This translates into CSAVGVGRQPQHF.

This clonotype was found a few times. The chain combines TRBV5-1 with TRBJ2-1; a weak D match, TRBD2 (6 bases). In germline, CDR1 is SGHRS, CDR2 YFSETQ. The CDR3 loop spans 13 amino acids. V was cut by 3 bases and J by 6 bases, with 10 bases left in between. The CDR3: CASSSVTSNEQFF. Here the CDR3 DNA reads TGCGCCAGCAGCTCAGTGACTAGCAATGAGCAGTTCTTC.

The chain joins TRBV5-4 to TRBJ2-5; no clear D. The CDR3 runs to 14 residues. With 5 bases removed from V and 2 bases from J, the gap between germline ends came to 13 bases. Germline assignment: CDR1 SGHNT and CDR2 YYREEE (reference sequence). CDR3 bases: TGTGCCAGCAGTGACCCGAACCTTCAAGAGACCCAGTACTTC. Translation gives CASSDPNLQETQYF.

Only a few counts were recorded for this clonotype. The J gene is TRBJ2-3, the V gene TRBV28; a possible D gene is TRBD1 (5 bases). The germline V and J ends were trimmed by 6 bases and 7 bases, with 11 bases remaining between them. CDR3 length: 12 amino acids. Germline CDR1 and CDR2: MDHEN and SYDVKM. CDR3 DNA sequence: TGTGCCAGCAGCCCAGGACAACATACGCAGTATTTT. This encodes CASSPGQHTQYF.

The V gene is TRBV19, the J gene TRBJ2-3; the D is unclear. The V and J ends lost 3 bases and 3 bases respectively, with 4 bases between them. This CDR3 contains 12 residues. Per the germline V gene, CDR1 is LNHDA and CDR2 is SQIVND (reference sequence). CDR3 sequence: CASSIPTDTQYF. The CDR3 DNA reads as TGTGCCAGTAGTATTCCGACAGATACGCAGTATTTT.

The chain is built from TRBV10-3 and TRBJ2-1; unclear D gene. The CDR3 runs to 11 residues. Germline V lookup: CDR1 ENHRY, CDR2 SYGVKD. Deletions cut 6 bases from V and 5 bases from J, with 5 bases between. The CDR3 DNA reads TGTGCCATCAGGAGCGACAATGAGCAGTTCTTC. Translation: CAIRSDNEQFF.

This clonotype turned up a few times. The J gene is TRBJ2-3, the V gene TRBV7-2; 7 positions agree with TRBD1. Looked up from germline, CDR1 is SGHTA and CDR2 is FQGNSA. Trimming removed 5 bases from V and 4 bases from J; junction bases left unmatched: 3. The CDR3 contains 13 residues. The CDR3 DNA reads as TGTGCCAGCAGCGACAGGGTCCCAGATACGCAGTATTTT. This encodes CASSDRVPDTQYF. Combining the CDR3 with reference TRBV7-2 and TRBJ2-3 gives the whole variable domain GAGVSQSPSNKVTEKGKDVELRCDPISGHTALYWYRQSLGQGLEFLIYFQGNSAPDKSGLPSDRFSAERTGGSVSTLTIQRTQQEDSAVYLCASSDRVPDTQYFGPGTRLTVL.

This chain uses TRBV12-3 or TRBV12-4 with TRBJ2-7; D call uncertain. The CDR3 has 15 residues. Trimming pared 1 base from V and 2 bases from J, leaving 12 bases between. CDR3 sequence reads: CASSLGPTITYEQYF. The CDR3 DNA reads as TGTGCCAGCAGTTTAGGACCGACAATTACCTACGAGCAGTACTTC.

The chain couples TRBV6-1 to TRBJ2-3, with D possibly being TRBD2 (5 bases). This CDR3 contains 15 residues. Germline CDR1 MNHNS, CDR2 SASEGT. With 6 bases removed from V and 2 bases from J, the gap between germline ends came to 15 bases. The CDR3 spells CASRIAGDPTDTQYF. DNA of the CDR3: TGTGCCAGCAGGATCGCCGGGGATCCCACAGATACGCAGTATTTT.

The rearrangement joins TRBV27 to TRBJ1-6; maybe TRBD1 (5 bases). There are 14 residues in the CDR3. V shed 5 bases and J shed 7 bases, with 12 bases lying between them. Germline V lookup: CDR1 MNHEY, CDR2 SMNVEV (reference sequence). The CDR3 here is CASSARETNSPLHF. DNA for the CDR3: TGTGCCAGCAGTGCCAGGGAAACGAATTCACCCCTCCACTTT.

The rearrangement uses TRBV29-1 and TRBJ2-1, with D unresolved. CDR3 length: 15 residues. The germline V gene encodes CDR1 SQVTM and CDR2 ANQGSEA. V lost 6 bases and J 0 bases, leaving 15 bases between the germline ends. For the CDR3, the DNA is TGCAGCGTGTTGGGAACCCCGAACTCCTACAATGAGCAGTTCTTC. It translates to CSVLGTPNSYNEQFF.

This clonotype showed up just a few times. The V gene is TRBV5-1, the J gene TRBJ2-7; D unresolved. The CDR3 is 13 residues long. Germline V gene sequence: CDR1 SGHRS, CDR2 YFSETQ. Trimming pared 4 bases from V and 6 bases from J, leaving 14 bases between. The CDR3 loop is CASSTQQLSEQYF. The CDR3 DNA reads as TGCGCCAGCAGCACCCAACAACTCTCCGAGCAGTACTTC. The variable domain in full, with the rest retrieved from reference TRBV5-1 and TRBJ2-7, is KAGVTQTPRYLIKTRGQQVTLSCSPISGHRSVSWYQQTPGQGLQFLFEYFSETQRNKGNFPGRFSGRQFSNSRSEMNVSTLELGDSALYLCASSTQQLSEQYFGPGTRLTVT.

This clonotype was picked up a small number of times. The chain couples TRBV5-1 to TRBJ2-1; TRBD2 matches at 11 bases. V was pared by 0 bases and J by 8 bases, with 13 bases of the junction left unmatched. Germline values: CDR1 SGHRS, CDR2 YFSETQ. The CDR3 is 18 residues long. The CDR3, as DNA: TGCGCCAGCAGCTTGGCCCCGACGACTAGCGGGGCGACCGATGAGCAGTTCTTC. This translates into CASSLAPTTSGATDEQFF.